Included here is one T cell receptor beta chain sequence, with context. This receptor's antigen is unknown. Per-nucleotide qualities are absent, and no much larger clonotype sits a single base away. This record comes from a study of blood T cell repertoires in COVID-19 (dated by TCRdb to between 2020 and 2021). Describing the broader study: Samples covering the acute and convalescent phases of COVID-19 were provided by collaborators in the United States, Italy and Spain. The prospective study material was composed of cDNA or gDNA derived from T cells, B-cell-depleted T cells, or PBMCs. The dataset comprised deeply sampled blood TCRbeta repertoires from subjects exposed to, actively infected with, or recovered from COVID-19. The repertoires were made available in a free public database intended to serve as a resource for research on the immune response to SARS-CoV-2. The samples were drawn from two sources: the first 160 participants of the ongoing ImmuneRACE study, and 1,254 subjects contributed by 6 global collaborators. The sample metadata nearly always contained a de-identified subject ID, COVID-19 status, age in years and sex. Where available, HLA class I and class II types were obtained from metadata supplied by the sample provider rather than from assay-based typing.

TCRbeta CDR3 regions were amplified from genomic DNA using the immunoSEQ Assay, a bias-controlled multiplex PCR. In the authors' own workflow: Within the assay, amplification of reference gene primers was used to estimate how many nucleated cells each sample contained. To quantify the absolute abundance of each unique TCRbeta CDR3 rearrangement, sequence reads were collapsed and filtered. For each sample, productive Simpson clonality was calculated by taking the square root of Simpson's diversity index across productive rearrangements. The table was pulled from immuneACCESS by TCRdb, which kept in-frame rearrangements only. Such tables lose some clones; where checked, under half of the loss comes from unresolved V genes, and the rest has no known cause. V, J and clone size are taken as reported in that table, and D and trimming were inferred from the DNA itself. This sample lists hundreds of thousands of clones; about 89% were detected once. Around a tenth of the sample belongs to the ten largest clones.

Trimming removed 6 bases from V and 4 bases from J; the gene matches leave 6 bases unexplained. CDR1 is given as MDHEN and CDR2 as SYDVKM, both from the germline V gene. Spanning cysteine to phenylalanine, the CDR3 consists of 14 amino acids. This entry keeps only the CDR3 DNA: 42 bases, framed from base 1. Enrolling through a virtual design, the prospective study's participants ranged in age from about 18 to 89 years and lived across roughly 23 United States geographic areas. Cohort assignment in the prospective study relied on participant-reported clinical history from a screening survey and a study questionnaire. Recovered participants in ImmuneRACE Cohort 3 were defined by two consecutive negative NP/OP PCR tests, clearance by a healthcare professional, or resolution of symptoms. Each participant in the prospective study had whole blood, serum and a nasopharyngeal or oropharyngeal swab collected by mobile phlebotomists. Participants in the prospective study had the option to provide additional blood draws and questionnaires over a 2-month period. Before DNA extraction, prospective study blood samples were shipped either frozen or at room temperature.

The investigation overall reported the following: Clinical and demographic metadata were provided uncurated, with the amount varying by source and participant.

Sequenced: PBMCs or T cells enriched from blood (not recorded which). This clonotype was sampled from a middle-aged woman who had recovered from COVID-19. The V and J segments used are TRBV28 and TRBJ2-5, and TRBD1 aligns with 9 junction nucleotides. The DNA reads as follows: TGTGCCAGCAGGCCTACAGGGGGCGGAGAGACCCAGTACTTC. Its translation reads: CASRPTGGGETQYF. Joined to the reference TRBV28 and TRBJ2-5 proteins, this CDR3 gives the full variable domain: DVKVTQSSRYLVKRTGEKVFLECVQDMDHENMFWYRQDPGLGLRLIYFSYDVKMKEKGDIPEGYSVSREKKERFSLILESASTNQTSMYLCASRPTGGGETQYFGPGTRLLVL.